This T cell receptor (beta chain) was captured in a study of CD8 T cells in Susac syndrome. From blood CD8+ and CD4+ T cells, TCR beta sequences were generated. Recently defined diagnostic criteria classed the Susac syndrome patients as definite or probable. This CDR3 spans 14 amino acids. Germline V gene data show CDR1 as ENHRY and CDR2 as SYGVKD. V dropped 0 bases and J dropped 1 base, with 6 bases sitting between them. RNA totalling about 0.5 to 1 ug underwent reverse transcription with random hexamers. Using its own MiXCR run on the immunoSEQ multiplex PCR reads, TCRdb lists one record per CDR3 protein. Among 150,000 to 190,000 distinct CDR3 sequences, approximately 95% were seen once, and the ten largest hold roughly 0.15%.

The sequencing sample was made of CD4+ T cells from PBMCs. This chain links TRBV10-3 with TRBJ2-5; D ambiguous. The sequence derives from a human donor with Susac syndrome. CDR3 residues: CAISESFTQETQYF. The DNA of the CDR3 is TGTGCCATCAGTGAGTCCTTCACCCAAGAGACCCAGTACTTC.